These 18 T cell receptor beta chains were sequenced from one sample in a study of response to subunit inactivated influenza vaccine. Via MiXCR, TCRdb re-called the RT-PCR reads, giving one row per CDR3 protein. This table has under 950,000 distinct CDR3 sequences, about 20% appearing once. Material: PBMCs from blood, obtained roughly 5 days after vaccination. These receptors were collected from a man aged 50 to 60 who received an inactivated influenza vaccine.

In its sample, this clonotype was seen a few times. The chain joins TRBV18 to TRBJ1-1; D ambiguous. This CDR3 contains 13 residues. Per the germline V gene, CDR1 is KGHSH and CDR2 is LQKENI. The germline V and J ends were trimmed by 2 bases and 4 bases, with 8 bases remaining between them. The CDR3 DNA reads as TGTGCCAGCTCACCAAAATCGGTCACTGAAGCTTTCTTT. Protein: CASSPKSVTEAFF.

This clonotype has at least ten counts. The chain uses TRBV20-1 and TRBJ1-4, with D hard to call. The germline V gene encodes CDR1 DFQATT and CDR2 SNEGSKA (reference sequence). The V end was cut by 0 bases, the J end by 14 bases, with 10 bases between. The CDR3 loop spans 11 amino acids. CDR3 bases: TGCAGTGCTAGAGATCCCGGTGGTCTGTTTTTT. This gives the protein CSARDPGGLFF.

The V and J genes are TRBV4-2 and TRBJ2-5; D possibly uses TRBD1 or TRBD2 (6 bases each). Per the germline V gene, CDR1 is LGHNA and CDR2 is YNFKEQ. Between the trimmed V and J ends, which lost 3 bases and 5 bases, there was a span of 19 bases. The CDR3 totals 16 residues. CDR3 in DNA: TGTGCCAGCAGCCACAAGCGGGCAGGGGCGTTTGAGACCCAGTACTTC. Its protein is CASSHKRAGAFETQYF.

In this sample, this clonotype turned up many times. V and J are TRBV25-1 and TRBJ2-5; a weak D match, TRBD1 (6 bases). The CDR3 extends over 14 amino acids. Germline CDR1 is MGHDK and CDR2 is SYGVNS. Trimming pared 3 bases from V and 5 bases from J, leaving 13 bases between. CDR3 loop: CASSEVRGGETQYF. DNA for the CDR3: TGTGCCAGCAGTGAGGTCAGGGGTGGGGAGACCCAGTACTTC.

For the CDR3, the DNA is TGTGCCAGCAGTTCTAGGGCTAGCTCTACTAGCACAGATACGCAGTATTTT. It yields the protein CASSSRASSTSTDTQYF. The chain combines TRBV12-3 or TRBV12-4 with TRBJ2-3, with a possible D match to TRBD2 (5 bases). V lost 4 bases and J 0 bases, leaving 17 bases between the germline ends. The CDR3 runs to 17 residues.

This sequence joins TRBV7-9 and TRBJ1-1; the D is unclear. Germline CDR1 SEHNR, CDR2 FQNEAQ (reference sequence). This CDR3 region has 16 residues. Between the trimmed V and J ends, which lost 7 bases and 3 bases, there was a span of 21 bases. CDR3 sequence: CASTSPPGGLDTEAFF. The CDR3, as DNA: TGTGCCAGCACCTCACCCCCGGGTGGTTTGGACACTGAAGCTTTCTTT.

This clonotype was observed a few times. This chain links TRBV7-2 with TRBJ2-3; possibly TRBD1 or TRBD2 for D (5 bases each). Germline V gene lookup returns CDR1 SGHTA and CDR2 FQGNSA. With 2 bases removed from V and 5 bases from J, the gap between germline ends came to 14 bases. The CDR3 sequence is 15 residues long. CDR3 residues: CASSLLPGAEDTQYF. The CDR3, as DNA: TGTGCCAGCAGCTTATTACCCGGGGCTGAAGATACGCAGTATTTT.

The chain has TRBV29-1 and TRBJ2-7, with D unresolved. The V end was cut by 4 bases, the J end by 3 bases, with 7 bases between. There are 11 residues in the CDR3. The germline V gene encodes CDR1 SQVTM and CDR2 ANQGSEA. The CDR3 coding sequence is TGCAGCGTTGTCCGATACTACGAGCAGTACTTC. Translation gives CSVVRYYEQYF.

This clonotype was counted many times. The DNA of the CDR3 is TGCAGCCACGGGGGGAATCGGCAGTTCTTC. Residues: CSHGGNRQFF. This chain connects TRBV20-1 to TRBJ2-1; 7 bases are a match to TRBD2. This CDR3 contains 10 residues. Germline V gene lookup returns CDR1 DFQATT and CDR2 SNEGSKA (reference sequence).

This clonotype was counted a few times. The chain has TRBV28 and TRBJ1-6, with a possible D match to TRBD1 (5 bases). The CDR3 runs 14 residues. Per the germline V gene, CDR1 is MDHEN and CDR2 is SYDVKM. V was trimmed by 3 bases and J by 6 bases, leaving 9 bases between them. CDR3 protein: CASSFGTLNSPLHF. Written as DNA, the CDR3 is TGTGCCAGCAGTTTCGGGACCCTTAATTCACCCCTCCACTTT. Based on the CDR3 plus reference TRBV28 and TRBJ1-6, the full variable domain is DVKVTQSSRYLVKRTGEKVFLECVQDMDHENMFWYRQDPGLGLRLIYFSYDVKMKEKGDIPEGYSVSREKKERFSLILESASTNQTSMYLCASSFGTLNSPLHFGNGTRLTVT.

This chain uses TRBV11-2 with TRBJ2-2, with 11 bases aligning to TRBD2. V shed 3 bases, J shed 5 bases, and the junction held 5 bases outside the gene matches. Germline V gene lookup returns CDR1 SGHAT and CDR2 FQNNGV. This CDR3 spans 16 amino acids. CDR3 bases: TGTGCCAGCAGCTTTCAGGGACTAGCGGCAACCGGGGAGCTGTTTTTT. This translates into CASSFQGLAATGELFF.

This clonotype was picked up many times. The chain combines TRBV12-3 or TRBV12-4 with TRBJ1-5; TRBD1 is a possible D gene (5 bases). V was shortened by 3 bases and J by 2 bases, with 8 bases between the two germline ends. The CDR3 has 14 amino acids. The CDR3 DNA is TGTGCCAGCAGTTTGGCGGGGGGCAATCAGCCCCAGCATTTT. It codes for CASSLAGGNQPQHF.

This chain links TRBV10-3 with TRBJ1-1, with TRBD1 as a possible D gene (6 bases). V lost 10 bases and J lost 0, with 12 bases in between. The CDR3 runs to 13 residues. CDR1 and CDR2 (germline): ENHRY, SYGVKD. CDR3 nucleotides: TGTGCCACCCGGACAGAAATGAACACTGAAGCTTTCTTT. As protein: CATRTEMNTEAFF.

The gene calls are TRBV5-1 and TRBJ2-1, with no clear D. This CDR3 comprises 14 residues. CDR1 and CDR2 from the germline V gene are SGHRS and YFSETQ. V was cut by 0 bases and J by 6 bases, with 10 bases left in between. CDR3 loop: CASSLGIAPNEQFF. The CDR3 DNA reads as TGCGCCAGCAGCTTGGGTATAGCTCCCAATGAGCAGTTCTTC.

This clonotype occurred a few times. This sequence joins TRBV19 and TRBJ1-1, with TRBD1 matching over 7 bases. Trimming took 7 bases from V and 1 from J; bases not matched to a gene: 12. The CDR3 sequence is 16 residues long. Germline V gene data show CDR1 as LNHDA and CDR2 as SQIVND (reference sequence). CDR3 protein: CASISRDSYTNTEAFF. In nucleotides, the CDR3 is TGTGCCAGTATCAGCCGGGACAGCTACACGAACACTGAAGCTTTCTTT.

This clonotype was seen a handful of times. The chain has TRBV15 and TRBJ2-1, with a weak D call TRBD2 (5 bases). The CDR3 consists of 13 residues. Germline CDR1 LNHNV, CDR2 YYDKDF (reference sequence). The ends were cut back, 1 base at V and 7 bases at J, with 8 bases in the middle. CDR3 bases: TGTGCCACCAGCAGAGTCAAGCGGAATGAGCAGTTCTTC. Protein sequence: CATSRVKRNEQFF.

This clonotype was found a few times. V and J are TRBV10-3 and TRBJ2-1; possibly TRBD1 for D (6 bases). V lost 0 bases to trimming and J lost 5 bases, with 11 bases between them. The CDR3 sequence is 15 residues long. CDR1 and CDR2 from the germline V gene are ENHRY and SYGVKD. The CDR3 sequence: CAISESGQGNNEQFF. Here the CDR3 DNA reads TGTGCCATCAGTGAGTCGGGACAAGGGAACAATGAGCAGTTCTTC.

This clonotype appeared a few times. A junction end diverges from the germline sequence, so it may reflect a read error. The chain joins TRBV6-6 to TRBJ2-7; TRBD1 aligns across 11 bases. The CDR3 covers 12 residues. The germline V gene encodes CDR1 MNHNY and CDR2 SVGAGI (reference sequence). CDR3 in DNA: TGTGCCAGCAGTTACTCGGGACAGGGGGTTACCTTC. Translated, it gives CASSYSGQGVTF.